These T cell receptor beta chains were read from a single sample in a study of Ad26.COV2.S vaccination and SARS-CoV-2 variants. Some clones are missing from TCRdb's copy, which holds only in-frame ones; the method was immunoSEQ multiplex PCR. The table lists tens of thousands of clones, 83% of them singletons. The material was peripheral blood, obtained after recovery from COVID-19. These receptors came from a human donor who had recovered from COVID-19. Both conserved end residues are part of each CDR3. Fields, in order: V gene, D gene, J gene, clone size, CDR3 protein, CDR3 DNA. The D gene is left open where the match is weak. For some rows the clone size is stated as once, few or many, or as a class when expanded; others skip it.

>TRBV11-2|TRBD1|TRBJ1-1|.
CASSDPQGGNTEAFF
TGTGCCAGCAGCGACCCACAGGGGGGGAACACTGAAGCTTTCTTT
>TRBV5-1|.|TRBJ1-5|.
CASSLSPVTDQPQHF
TGCGCCAGCAGCTTGTCCCCGGTTACTGATCAGCCCCAGCATTTT
>TRBV5-1|.|TRBJ1-3|.
CASSLGPGVSSGNTIYF
TGCGCCAGCAGCTTGGGACCCGGGGTTAGCTCTGGAAACACCATATATTTT
>TRBV7-9|TRBD2|TRBJ2-1|.
CASIDRRSGGEQFF
TGTGCCAGCATAGACAGGCGTAGCGGGGGGGAGCAGTTCTTC
>TRBV5-1|.|TRBJ1-1|.
CASSLGGSHTEAFF
TGCGCCAGCAGCCTGGGAGGATCGCACACTGAAGCTTTCTTT
>TRBV7-9|.|TRBJ2-5|once
CASSLAPGEETQYF
TGTGCCAGCAGCTTAGCGCCAGGGGAAGAGACCCAGTACTTC
>TRBV7-2|TRBD2|TRBJ2-5|.
CASSSPGLAGGQETQYF
TGTGCCAGCAGCTCCCCGGGACTAGCGGGAGGCCAAGAGACCCAGTACTTC
>TRBV11-2|TRBD2|TRBJ2-1|.
CASSLRLAGIYNEQFF
TGTGCCAGCAGCTTAAGGCTAGCGGGAATCTACAATGAGCAGTTCTTC
>TRBV25-1|TRBD1|TRBJ1-1|.
CASSHRDRGSPKAEAFF
TGTGCCAGCAGTCACCGGGACAGGGGGTCTCCTAAGGCTGAAGCTTTCTTT
>TRBV5-6|TRBD1|TRBJ1-1|.
CASSQAIDRVWNTEAFF
TGTGCCAGCAGCCAAGCAATAGACAGGGTTTGGAACACTGAAGCTTTCTTT
>TRBV10-2|.|TRBJ2-7|.
CASSGLGGTAYEQYF
TGCGCCAGCAGTGGGTTAGGGGGGACGGCCTACGAGCAGTACTTC
>TRBV7-2|TRBD2|TRBJ2-7|.
CASRALGGEREQYF
TGTGCCAGCAGAGCCCTGGGAGGGGAGAGGGAGCAGTACTTC
>TRBV6-1|.|TRBJ1-1|.
CASSEAGRGYTEAFF
TGTGCCAGCAGTGAAGCGGGCAGGGGTTACACTGAAGCTTTCTTT
>TRBV30|.|TRBJ2-5|.
CAWSAVQETQYF
TGTGCCTGGAGCGCGGTCCAAGAGACCCAGTACTTC
>TRBV6-1|.|TRBJ1-2|.
CASSDATGTAYGYTF
TGTGCCAGCAGTGATGCTACCGGGACGGCCTATGGCTACACCTTC
>TRBV7-9|.|TRBJ2-3|.
CASSPGVSTDTQYF
TGTGCCAGCAGCCCCGGGGTGTCAACAGATACGCAGTATTTT
>TRBV5-1|.|TRBJ2-1|.
CASSLRPTGIDNEQFF
TGCGCCAGCAGCTTGCGTCCGACTGGGATCGACAATGAGCAGTTCTTC
>TRBV5-6|.|TRBJ1-2|.
CASSSTLGDYYGYTF
TGTGCCAGCAGCTCAACTTTGGGGGATTACTATGGCTACACCTTC
>TRBV2|TRBD1|TRBJ1-1|.
CASSPRAGGEAFF
TGTGCCAGCAGTCCCCGGGCAGGGGGCGAAGCTTTCTTT
>TRBV5-1|TRBD2|TRBJ2-1|once
CASRDLSGGDEQFF
TGCGCCAGCAGGGACCTTAGCGGGGGAGACGAGCAGTTCTTC
>TRBV10-3|.|TRBJ2-3|.
CAISGGSSADTQYF
TGTGCCATCAGTGGGGGTTCTAGCGCAGATACGCAGTATTTT
>TRBV19|.|TRBJ2-5|.
CASRWEGGPQETQYF
TGTGCCAGTCGCTGGGAGGGGGGACCCCAAGAGACCCAGTACTTC
>TRBV3-1/TRBV3-2|TRBD2|TRBJ2-3|.
CASRPSGIITDTQYF
TGTGCCAGCAGACCGAGCGGGATTATCACAGATACGCAGTATTTT
>TRBV12-3/TRBV12-4|.|TRBJ2-2|.
CASLFGGELFF
TGTGCCAGCCTCTTCGGGGGGGAGCTGTTTTTT
>TRBV9|.|TRBJ2-3|.
CASMKGTDTQYF
TGTGCCAGCATGAAGGGAACAGATACGCAGTATTTT
>TRBV25-1|TRBD1|TRBJ2-1|few
CASSRDRGLNEQFF
TGTGCCAGCAGCCGGGACAGGGGATTGAATGAGCAGTTCTTC
>TRBV7-9|TRBD1|TRBJ2-5|.
CASSLTGGTETQYF
TGTGCCAGCAGCCTGACAGGGGGAACAGAGACCCAGTACTTC
>TRBV3-1/TRBV3-2|TRBD2|TRBJ2-5|.
CASSHPMRGRRETQYF
TGTGCCAGCAGCCACCCTATGCGCGGGAGACGAGAGACCCAGTACTTC
>TRBV5-6|TRBD1|TRBJ1-1|.
CASSLGGQVDTEAFF
TGTGCCAGCAGCTTGGGCGGACAGGTCGACACTGAAGCTTTCTTT
>TRBV24-1|.|TRBJ2-7|.
CATSSRVDDNEQYF
TGTGCCACCAGTTCCCGAGTGGATGACAACGAGCAGTACTTC
>TRBV24-1|.|TRBJ2-5|.
CATSDLQGKETQYF
TGTGCCACCAGTGATTTGCAGGGGAAAGAGACCCAGTACTTC
>TRBV7-2|TRBD2|TRBJ2-3|.
CASSPRESGSSTDTQYF
TGTGCCAGCAGCCCCCGTGAGAGCGGGAGTAGCACAGATACGCAGTATTTT
>TRBV6-5|.|TRBJ1-2|.
CASTPSVNYGYTF
TGTGCCAGCACCCCTTCGGTCAACTATGGCTACACCTTC
>TRBV9|.|TRBJ2-2|.
CASSPLGGPGELFF
TGTGCCAGCAGCCCCCTGGGGGGGCCCGGGGAGCTGTTTTTT
>TRBV11-2|.|TRBJ1-2|.
CASSLGYGYTF
TGTGCCAGCAGCTTAGGTTACGGCTACACCTTC
>TRBV29-1|.|TRBJ2-1|once
CSVGIREQFF
TGCAGCGTTGGAATTCGCGAGCAGTTCTTC
>TRBV19|.|TRBJ1-1|.
CATRDGWNTEAFF
TGTGCCACCCGGGACGGATGGAACACTGAAGCTTTCTTT
>TRBV5-6|TRBD1|TRBJ1-1|.
CASSPIRQGGKAFF
TGTGCCAGCAGCCCAATTAGACAGGGGGGTAAAGCTTTCTTT
>TRBV2|TRBD1|TRBJ1-2|.
CASSRTGGNGYTF
TGTGCCAGCAGCAGGACAGGGGGTAATGGCTACACCTTC
>TRBV6-1|.|TRBJ1-2|.
CASSEGGYGYTF
TGTGCCAGCAGTGAAGGGGGCTATGGCTACACCTTC
>TRBV20-1|.|TRBJ2-1|.
CSASKNEQFF
TGCAGTGCTAGTAAGAATGAGCAGTTCTTC
>TRBV5-1|.|TRBJ1-2|.
CASSLGGLVYGYTF
TGCGCCAGCAGCTTGGGGGGGCTCGTTTATGGCTACACCTTC
>TRBV14|.|TRBJ2-7|few
CASSPLSRNYEQYF
TGTGCCAGCAGCCCTCTTTCAAGAAACTACGAGCAGTACTTC
>TRBV27|TRBD1|TRBJ2-1|.
CASSSGQDYNEQFF
TGTGCCAGCAGTTCCGGACAGGACTACAATGAGCAGTTCTTC
>TRBV9|TRBD2|TRBJ2-3|.
CASSAASGRATDTQYF
TGTGCCAGCAGCGCGGCTAGCGGGAGGGCCACAGATACGCAGTATTTT
>TRBV2|.|TRBJ2-7|.
CASTPGLLRGEQYF
TGTGCCAGCACACCGGGACTCCTAAGGGGCGAGCAGTACTTC
>TRBV18|.|TRBJ2-7|.
CASSQGQTDEQYF
TGTGCCAGCTCACAGGGACAAACTGACGAGCAGTACTTC
>TRBV18|.|TRBJ1-2|.
CASSRGVRTYRSSNYGYTF
TGTGCCAGCTCGCGTGGAGTAAGGACCTACAGGAGCTCTAACTATGGCTACACCTTC